This TCR beta chain was retrieved from a study of T cells after yellow fever vaccination. Study findings and constraints: Though weaker, the secondary response peaked faster, on day 5 versus 15. At under 97% for CD4 and just over 85% for CD8, most primary-vaccination clones showed up again after the booster.

TCRdb ran MiXCR on the 5' RACE reads and lists one entry per CDR3 protein. The sample yields about 47,000 distinct CDR3 sequences, 7% to 8.5% seen once. The CDR3 is made up of 11 amino acids. Germline CDR1 is MNHNY and CDR2 is SVGAGI (reference sequence). The V and J ends lost 5 bases and 5 bases respectively, with 6 bases between them. A remark on this clonotype: What it binds is unknown.

This sequence was found in a man in his late teens or twenties who received the YFV17D yellow fever vaccine. This chain uses TRBV6-6 with TRBJ2-5; D call uncertain. Source: CD8+ T cells sorted from PBMCs, taken around 15 days after the first yellow fever vaccination. The CDR3 here is CASSIGETQYF. In nucleotides, the CDR3 is TGTGCCAGCAGTATAGGGGAGACCCAGTACTTC.